What follows are 8 T cell receptor beta chains derived from one specimen sequenced in a study of human T cells and chemical hapten exposure. TCRdb recomputed calls from the 5' RACE reads with MiXCR, one row per CDR3 protein. The table shows over 95,000 distinct CDR3 sequences, with 19% occurring only once. The template was total RNA from unfractionated whole blood. The origin of the receptors is a human donor in good health.

The table lists this clonotype with a few counts. DNA of the CDR3: TGTGCCACCGGCAAGATGGTTTATGGCTACACCTTC. Translating it yields CATGKMVYGYTF. This chain joins TRBV28 and TRBJ1-2; D gene ambiguous. This CDR3 has 12 residues. Per the germline V gene, CDR1 is MDHEN and CDR2 is SYDVKM. The V end was cut by 10 bases, the J end by 5 bases, with 14 bases between.

The chain carries TRBV6-6 and TRBJ2-3; 7 bases fit TRBD1. The CDR3 extends over 14 amino acids. Germline-derived CDR1 and CDR2 are MNHNY and SVGAGI (reference sequence). Trimming at V came to 6 bases and at J to 1 base, leaving 4 bases not matched to a gene. The CDR3 sequence: CASSSGTGTDTQYF. The CDR3 DNA reads as TGTGCCAGCAGCTCCGGGACAGGCACAGATACGCAGTATTTT.

V gene TRBV29-1 combines with J gene TRBJ2-5; either TRBD1 or TRBD2 may fit D (5 bases each). The CDR3 runs to 16 residues. Looked up from germline, CDR1 is SQVTM and CDR2 is ANQGSEA. V lost 4 bases, J lost 5 bases, and 23 bases lay in between. The CDR3 reads CSVGDGVSPTVETQYF. The CDR3 DNA is TGCAGCGTTGGGGACGGGGTATCCCCAACCGTTGAGACCCAGTACTTC.

The chain is built from TRBV29-1 and TRBJ2-7; D call uncertain. Germline CDR1 reads SQVTM; CDR2 reads ANQGSEA. V dropped 3 bases and J dropped 8 bases, with 17 bases sitting between them. CDR3 size: 13 residues. This CDR3 is CSVDSKPGGQQYF. In nucleotides, the CDR3 is TGCAGCGTTGATTCTAAGCCAGGCGGACAGCAGTACTTC.

This clonotype came up a few times. V is TRBV28 and J is TRBJ2-3, with D possibly being TRBD2 (5 bases). Germline V gene data show CDR1 as MDHEN and CDR2 as SYDVKM. V was shortened by 3 bases and J by 8 bases, with 15 bases between the two germline ends. This CDR3 is 14 amino acids long. The CDR3 DNA reads TGTGCCAGCAGTTTTAGGGAGAGGAAGTCTACGCAGTATTTT. Encoded protein: CASSFRERKSTQYF.

This clonotype was counted a few times. This chain joins TRBV29-1 and TRBJ2-2; 8 bases match TRBD1. With V trimmed by 6 bases and J by 6 bases, 6 bases remained unmatched. Germline loops: CDR1 SQVTM, CDR2 ANQGSEA. The CDR3 length is 13 residues. CDR3 loop: CSVQDRAAGELFF. The CDR3 coding sequence is TGCAGCGTCCAGGACAGGGCGGCCGGGGAGCTGTTTTTT.

This rearrangement joins TRBV11-2 to TRBJ2-7, with TRBD2 as a possible D gene (6 bases). The CDR3 is made up of 14 amino acids. Germline CDR1 SGHAT, CDR2 FQNNGV. V was cut by 7 bases and J by 3 bases, with 16 bases left in between. The CDR3 reads CASTWDLRNYEQYF. In nucleotides, the CDR3 is TGTGCCAGCACCTGGGACTTGCGGAACTACGAGCAGTACTTC. The variable domain in full, completed from reference TRBV11-2 and TRBJ2-7, reads EAGVAQSPRYKIIEKRQSVAFWCNPISGHATLYWYQQILGQGPKLLIQFQNNGVVDDSQLPKDRFSAERLKGVDSTLKIQPAKLEDSAVYLCASTWDLRNYEQYFGPGTRLTVT.

The chain carries TRBV7-3 and TRBJ2-3; D perhaps matches TRBD2 (5 bases). The CDR3 loop spans 14 amino acids. CDR1 is SGHTA and CDR2 is FQGTGA in the germline V gene. The V gene lost 4 bases and the J gene lost 5 bases, with 13 bases spanning the gap. CDR3 nucleotide sequence: TGTGCCAGCAGCTCTAGCCCCACACAAGATACGCAGTATTTT. Translating it yields CASSSSPTQDTQYF.